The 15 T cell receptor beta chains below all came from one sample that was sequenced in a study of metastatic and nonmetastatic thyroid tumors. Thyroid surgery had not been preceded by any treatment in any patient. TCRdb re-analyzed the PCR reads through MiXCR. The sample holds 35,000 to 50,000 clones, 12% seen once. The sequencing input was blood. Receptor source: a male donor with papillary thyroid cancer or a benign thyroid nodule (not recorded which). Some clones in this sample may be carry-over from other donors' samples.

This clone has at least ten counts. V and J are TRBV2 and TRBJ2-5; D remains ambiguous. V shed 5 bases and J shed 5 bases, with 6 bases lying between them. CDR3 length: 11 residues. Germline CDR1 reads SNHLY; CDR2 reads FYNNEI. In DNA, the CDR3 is TGTGCCAGCAGTCTTTCTGAGACCCAGTACTTC. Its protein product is CASSLSETQYF.

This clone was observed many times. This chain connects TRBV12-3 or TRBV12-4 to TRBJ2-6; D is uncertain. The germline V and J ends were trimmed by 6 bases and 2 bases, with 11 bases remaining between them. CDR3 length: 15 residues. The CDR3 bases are TGTGCCAGCAGGGCAATTATGGCTGGGGCCAACGTCCTGACTTTC. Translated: CASRAIMAGANVLTF.

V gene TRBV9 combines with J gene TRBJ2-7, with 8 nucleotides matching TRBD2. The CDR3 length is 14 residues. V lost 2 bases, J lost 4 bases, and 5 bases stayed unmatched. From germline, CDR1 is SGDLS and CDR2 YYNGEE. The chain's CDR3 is CASSVGLGIYEQYF. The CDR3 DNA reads TGTGCCAGCAGCGTGGGACTAGGGATATACGAGCAGTACTTC.

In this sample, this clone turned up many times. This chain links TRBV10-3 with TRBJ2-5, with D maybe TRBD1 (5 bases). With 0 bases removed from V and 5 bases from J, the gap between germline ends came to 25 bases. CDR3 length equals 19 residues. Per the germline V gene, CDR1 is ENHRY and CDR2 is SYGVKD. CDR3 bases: TGTGCCATCAGTGAGTCGTTCCGGGCCGGGCTCTGGACATGGGAGACCCAGTACTTC. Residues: CAISESFRAGLWTWETQYF.

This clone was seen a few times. The CDR3 DNA reads as TGTGCCAGCAGCCAAGATGGGGGACAGGGATTCTACGGTCGTGGCTACACCTTC. This encodes CASSQDGGQGFYGRGYTF. The V and J genes are TRBV3-1 and TRBJ1-2; 9 bases match TRBD1. CDR3 size: 18 residues. The V and J ends lost 0 bases and 7 bases, in that order; junction bases with no gene match: 15. Germline CDR1 is LGHDT and CDR2 is YNNKEL (reference sequence).

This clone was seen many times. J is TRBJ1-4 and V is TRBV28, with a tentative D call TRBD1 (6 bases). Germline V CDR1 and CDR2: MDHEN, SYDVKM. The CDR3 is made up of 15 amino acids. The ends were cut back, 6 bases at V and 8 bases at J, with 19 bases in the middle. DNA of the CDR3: TGTGCCAGCAGCCGCTACACAGGGACCTACGAAAAACTGTTTTTT. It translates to CASSRYTGTYEKLFF.

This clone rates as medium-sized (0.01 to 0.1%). In DNA form, the CDR3 reads TGTGCCAGCAGGTTGGCGGGAGCTATCCACGAGCAGTACTTC. Translated, it gives CASRLAGAIHEQYF. The rearrangement uses TRBV27 and TRBJ2-7; 7 nucleotides line up with TRBD2. The CDR3 totals 14 residues. V lost 6 bases and J lost 5; bases outside the gene matches: 10. Germline V gene sequence: CDR1 MNHEY, CDR2 SMNVEV (reference sequence).

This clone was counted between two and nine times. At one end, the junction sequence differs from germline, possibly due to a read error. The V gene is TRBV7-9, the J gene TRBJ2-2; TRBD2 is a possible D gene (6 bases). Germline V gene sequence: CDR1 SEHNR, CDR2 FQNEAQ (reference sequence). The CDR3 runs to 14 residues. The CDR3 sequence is CASSLEGGSGELLF. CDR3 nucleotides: TGTGCCAGCAGCTTAGAAGGAGGGTCCGGGGAGCTGCTTTTT.

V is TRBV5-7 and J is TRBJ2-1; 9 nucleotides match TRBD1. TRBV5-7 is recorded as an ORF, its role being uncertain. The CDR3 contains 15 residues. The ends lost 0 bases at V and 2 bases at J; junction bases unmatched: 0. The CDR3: CASSLGDRAYNEQFF. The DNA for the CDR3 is TGTGCCAGCAGCTTGGGGGACAGGGCCTACAATGAGCAGTTCTTC.

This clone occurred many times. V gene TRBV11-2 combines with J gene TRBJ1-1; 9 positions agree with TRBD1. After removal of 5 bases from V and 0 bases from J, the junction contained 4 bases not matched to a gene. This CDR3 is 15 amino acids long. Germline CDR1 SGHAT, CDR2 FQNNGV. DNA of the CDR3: TGTGCCAGCAGCGTCGGACAGGGGTTGAACACTGAAGCTTTCTTT. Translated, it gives CASSVGQGLNTEAFF.

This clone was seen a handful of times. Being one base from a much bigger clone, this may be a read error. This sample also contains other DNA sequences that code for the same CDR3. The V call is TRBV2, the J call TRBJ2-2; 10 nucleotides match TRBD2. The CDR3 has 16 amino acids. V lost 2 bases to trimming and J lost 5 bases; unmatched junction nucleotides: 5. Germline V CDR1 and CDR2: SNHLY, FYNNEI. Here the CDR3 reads CASSELAGGVTGELFF. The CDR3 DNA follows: TGTGCCAGCAGTGAATTAGCGGGAGGAGTGACCGGGGAGCTGTTTTTT.

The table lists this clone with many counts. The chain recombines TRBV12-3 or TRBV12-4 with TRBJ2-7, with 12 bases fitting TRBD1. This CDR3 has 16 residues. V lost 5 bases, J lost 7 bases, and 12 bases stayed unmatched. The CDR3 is CASSLGGTGGHREQYF. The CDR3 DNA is TGTGCCAGCAGTCTCGGGGGGACAGGGGGCCATCGGGAGCAGTACTTC.

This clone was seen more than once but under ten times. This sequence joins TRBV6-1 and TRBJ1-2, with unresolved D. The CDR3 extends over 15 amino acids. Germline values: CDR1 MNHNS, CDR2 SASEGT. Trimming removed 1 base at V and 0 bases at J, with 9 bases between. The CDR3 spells CASSEGAGANYGYTF. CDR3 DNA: TGTGCCAGCAGTGAAGGGGCAGGAGCTAACTATGGCTACACCTTC.

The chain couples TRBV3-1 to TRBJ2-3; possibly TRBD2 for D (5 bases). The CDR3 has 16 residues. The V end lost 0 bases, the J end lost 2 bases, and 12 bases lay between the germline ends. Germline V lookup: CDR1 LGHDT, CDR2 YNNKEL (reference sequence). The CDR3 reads CASSQDIGSSTDTQYF. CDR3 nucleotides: TGTGCCAGCAGCCAAGATATAGGGAGCTCCACAGATACGCAGTATTTT.

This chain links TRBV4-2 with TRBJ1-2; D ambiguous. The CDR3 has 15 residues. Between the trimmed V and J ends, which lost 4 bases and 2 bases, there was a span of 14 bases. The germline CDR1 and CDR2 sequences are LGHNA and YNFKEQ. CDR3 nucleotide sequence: TGTGCCAGCAGCCCTCCCGGGTCGGCCAACTATGGCTACACCTTC. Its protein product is CASSPPGSANYGYTF.